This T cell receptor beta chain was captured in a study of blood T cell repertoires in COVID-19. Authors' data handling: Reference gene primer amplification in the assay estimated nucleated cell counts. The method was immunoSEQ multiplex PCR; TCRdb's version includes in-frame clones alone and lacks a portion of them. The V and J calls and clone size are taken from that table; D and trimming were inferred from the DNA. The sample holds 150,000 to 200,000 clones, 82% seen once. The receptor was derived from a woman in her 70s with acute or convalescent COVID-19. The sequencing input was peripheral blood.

The CDR3 nucleotides are TGTGCCAGCAGTTTATTGGGGCGCAGTCATCAGCCCCAGCATTTT. It specifies CASSLLGRSHQPQHF. The gene calls are TRBV28 and TRBJ1-5; D is perhaps TRBD1 (5 bases). The length of the CDR3 is 15 residues. V lost 1 base and J 5 bases, leaving 12 bases between the germline ends. The germline V gene encodes CDR1 MDHEN and CDR2 SYDVKM.